This T cell receptor (beta chain) stems from a study of beta chain features in type 1 diabetes (dated by TCRdb to 2017 to 2018). Turning to the overall study: Mean age, gender distribution, total cell number and subset yield did not differ between patients and healthy donors. A total of some 110 million sorted cells were examined across all samples, and the number of cells per subset was strongly correlated with RNA yield. The study compared TCRB repertoires of sorted circulating CD4+ T cell subsets between recently diagnosed type 1 diabetes patients and matched healthy donors. Regulatory and stem cell-like memory subsets were isolated from only 8 patients and about 8 healthy donors, whereas naive and central memory subsets came from all 30 or so donors.

Points on this clone: Its antigen has not been determined. Within one base of it there is no much larger clone, and no base qualities were kept.

The High Capacity cDNA Reverse Transcription Kit was used to reverse transcribe all of the isolated RNA, meaning that expressed TCRB transcripts were what got sequenced. Naive, central memory and regulatory T cell samples underwent deep immunoSEQ sequencing, averaging approximately 3.5 million total reads per sample. Sorted cells were lysed in RLT buffer, and RNA was extracted using DNase-treated RNeasy Micro or Mini kits according to cell number. To prevent cross-contamination, each cell subset was processed individually, whereas patient and healthy donor samples were processed jointly. The immunoSEQ multiplex PCR was used to amplify TCRB sequences from cDNA, generating 87-bp fragments that spanned the CDR3 region. Sequencing of the amplicons was done on the Illumina HiSeq platform. The paper's data handling went like this. PCR bias was corrected computationally using synthetic template baselines, and reads within Hamming distance 2 were collapsed, with unmergeable singletons discarded. Reads were aligned against IMGT to assign V, D and J genes, CDR3 length and insertions or deletions at six rearrangement sites. Within each subset, clonotype counts were normalized to the number of sorted cells before true diversity and Gini coefficients were calculated with the tcR R package. The overlap coefficient, calculated on TCRB nucleotide sequences, was used to measure repertoire sharing. Out-of-frame TCRB sequences from naive cells were analyzed to stand in for the pre-selection repertoire. Not all clones reach the TCRdb copy of this immuneACCESS table, which keeps in-frame sequences only. Checked studies attribute under half of the gap to unresolved V genes and leave the rest unexplained. That table supplies the V and J calls and clone size; D and trimming were determined from the DNA. Within this sample are hundreds of thousands of clones, with around an eighth of them counted one time only. Less than 0.025% of the sample goes to the ten largest clones.

Results the study describes overall, beyond this receptor: At VDJ recombination sites, patients with type 1 diabetes made fewer insertions and deleted more nucleotides, a pattern implying thymic rearrangement abnormalities. PCR may preferentially amplify shorter templates, but because patient and control samples were amplified and corrected together, any resulting skew would affect both groups equally. Because cDNA was sequenced instead of genomic DNA, highly expressing activated cells could be over-represented, though the groups showed no difference in activation or CD3 levels. A moderate but significant shortening of TCRB CDR3 length was observed in type 1 diabetes patients in all four CD4+ subsets. Naive, central memory and regulatory TCRB repertoires appeared more similar among patients than among healthy donors. Only small numbers of individuals were included in the HLA sub-analyses, which left unresolved whether HLA type had any influence on TCRB rearrangement.

Each donor gave one peripheral blood draw, approximately 110 mL on average, collected into heparinised tubes. A BD FACSAria II and a panel including CD45RO, CCR7, CD25, CD127, CD95 and CD27 were used to sort naive, central memory, regulatory and stem cell-like memory CD4+ T cells. Purity was above 95% for every sorted population. Right away, PBMCs were isolated by Lymphoprep density gradient centrifugation and were stained directly, with no culture step. Samples were stained and sorted in pairs, with one healthy donor and one patient per experiment, so that batch effects were minimized. Sequences were obtained from naive CD4+ T cells from blood. The cell subset or site label of this sample denotes: true naive CD4+ T cells. The sequence derives from a young man with type 1 diabetes.

Here the CDR3 is given as CASSTPGSGGPDNEQFF. Here is the DNA: TGTGCCAGTAGTACCCCGGGTAGCGGGGGCCCTGACAATGAGCAGTTCTTC. The chain is encoded by TRBV19 joined to TRBJ2-1; the junction holds 9 bases that match TRBD2. Here V drops 4 bases and J drops 5 bases, and the junction holds 12 bases not matched to any gene. CDR3 length: 17 amino acids, cysteine to phenylalanine. The kept DNA is CDR3 alone, 51 bases in frame from the first base. The germline V gene (reference sequence) provides CDR1 LNHDA and CDR2 SQIVND.